One and the same sample provided the 22 T cell receptor beta chains below, sequenced in a study of regulatory T cells in long-lasting Graves disease. Assembly of TCR beta libraries relied on iRepertoire HTBI primers together with Arm-PCR of CDR3 regions. TCRdb used MiXCR to reprocess the multiplex PCR reads, holding one entry per CDR3 protein. The sample includes approximately 400,000 distinct CDR3 sequences, about a quarter of them seen just once. Noted time point: persistent/refractory GD, antithyroid drugs over 5 years with positive TRAb. The TCR library was made from RNA that had been extracted from PBMCs in TRIzol. The material sequenced was peripheral blood mononuclear cells (PBMCs), taken when the disease was refractory, from a patient treated with antithyroid drugs. These receptors came from a female donor with Graves disease.

This clonotype was observed once. The J gene is TRBJ1-1, the V gene TRBV10-3; D possibly corresponds to TRBD1 (6 bases). Trimming removed 9 bases at V and 9 bases at J, with 20 bases between. Germline V gene lookup returns CDR1 ENHRY and CDR2 SYGVKD. CDR3 length: 13 amino acids. CDR3 protein: CAISDRDNNQAFF. The CDR3 nucleotides are TGTGCCATATCAGACCGGGACAATAACCAAGCTTTCTTT.

The chain carries TRBV20-1 and TRBJ1-5, with TRBD1 as a possible D gene (5 bases). Germline lookup yields CDR1 DFQATT and CDR2 SNEGSKA (reference sequence). Trimming cost V 6 bases and J 1 base, with 13 bases left between them. The CDR3 spans 14 residues. The CDR3 loop reads CSAKVGGSNQPQHF. The CDR3 region has the DNA TGCAGTGCCAAGGTGGGGGGGAGCAATCAGCCCCAGCATTTT.

The chain combines TRBV6-1 with TRBJ1-2; D not certain. This CDR3 region has 14 residues. CDR1 is MNHNS and CDR2 is SASEGT in the germline V gene. V lost 2 bases and J 6 bases, leaving 13 bases between the germline ends. In DNA, the CDR3 is TGTGCCAGCAGTGAACCGCCGCGAGGGCATGGCTACACCTTC. This translates into CASSEPPRGHGYTF.

This chain joins TRBV5-4 and TRBJ1-1; D is ambiguous. Germline V gene lookup returns CDR1 SGHNT and CDR2 YYREEE (reference sequence). V lost 3 bases and J lost 2, with 17 bases in between. This CDR3 has 16 amino acids. Written as DNA, the CDR3 is TGTGCCAGCAGCTCTTACCCGGCGGCGGCCAACACTGAAGCTTTCTTT. Its translation: CASSSYPAAANTEAFF.

In its sample, this clonotype was seen many times. The chain has TRBV12-3 or TRBV12-4 and TRBJ1-5; D remains unclear. Trimming pared 5 bases from V and 5 bases from J, leaving 22 bases between. CDR3 length equals 17 residues. CDR3 sequence (DNA): TGTGCCAGCAGTGACGCCCCGGGCCTTCACGGGTATCAGCCCCAGCATTTT. Translating it yields CASSDAPGLHGYQPQHF.

The V call is TRBV6-2 or TRBV6-3, the J call TRBJ2-7; the D call may be TRBD1 or TRBD2 (5 bases each). This CDR3 comprises 15 residues. Trimming left V 3 bases short and J 2 bases short, with 14 bases between. Germline V lookup: CDR1 MNHEY, CDR2 SVGEGT. The CDR3 reads CASSYTQRGPYEQYF. CDR3 sequence (DNA): TGTGCCAGCAGTTATACACAGAGGGGACCCTACGAGCAGTACTTC.

This clonotype has a count of ten or more. The chain couples TRBV2 to TRBJ2-7, with D hard to call. This CDR3 has 13 amino acids. V was trimmed by 6 bases and J by 3 bases, leaving 12 bases between them. The germline V gene has CDR1 SNHLY and CDR2 FYNNEI. The DNA of the CDR3 is TGTGCCAGCAGCCAAACCGCGCTCTACGAGCAGTACTTC. It codes for CASSQTALYEQYF.

There are many counts of this clonotype. V and J are TRBV30 and TRBJ1-2; TRBD1 might be the D (6 bases). V dropped 2 bases and J dropped 0 bases, with 13 bases sitting between them. Germline V CDR1 and CDR2: GTSNPN, SVGIG (reference sequence). The CDR3 contains 15 residues. CDR3: CAWSSGQPSNYGYTF. DNA of the CDR3: TGTGCCTGGAGTAGCGGACAGCCGTCTAACTATGGCTACACCTTC.

The chain has TRBV27 and TRBJ2-2, with D perhaps being TRBD1 or TRBD2 (5 bases each). Germline lookup yields CDR1 MNHEY and CDR2 SMNVEV (reference sequence). Trimming removed 3 bases at V and 4 bases at J, with 9 bases between. CDR3 length: 14 residues. The CDR3 is CASSLGVTTGELFF. The CDR3 nucleotides read TGTGCCAGCAGTTTGGGGGTAACCACCGGGGAGCTGTTTTTT.

At least ten counts were recorded for this clonotype. The V and J genes are TRBV6-1 and TRBJ2-5, with D uncertain. Germline CDR1 reads MNHNS; CDR2 reads SASEGT. The V end was cut by 6 bases, the J end by 4 bases, with 6 bases between. The CDR3 length is 11 residues. DNA for the CDR3: TGTGCCAGCAGCGTGGTAGAGACCCAGTACTTC. It encodes CASSVVETQYF.

This clonotype has only a few counts. This chain joins TRBV6-2 or TRBV6-3 and TRBJ2-7; tentatively, D is TRBD2 (5 bases). Germline V gene lookup returns CDR1 MNHEY and CDR2 SVGEGT. CDR3 length: 15 amino acids. V lost 0 bases and J lost 2, with 11 bases in between. As DNA, the CDR3 is TGTGCCAGCAGTTACTCGAGGGTGGTGACCTACGAGCAGTACTTC. Its translation is CASSYSRVVTYEQYF.

Details on this clonotype: This may come from a read error, since a much larger clone is one base off. V usage is TRBV28 and J usage is TRBJ1-5; tentative D call: TRBD1 (6 bases). The germline CDR1 and CDR2 sequences are MDHEN and SYDVKM. This CDR3 is 15 amino acids long. CDR3 sequence (DNA): TGTGCCGGCAGCCTGAAGGGGGGTACCAATCAGCCCCAGCATTTT. Translated: CAGSLKGGTNQPQHF.

This clonotype was observed a handful of times. In nucleotides, the CDR3 is TGTGCCAGCAGCTTTACTAGCGCCTCCTACGAGCAGTACTTC. Protein sequence: CASSFTSASYEQYF. The chain couples TRBV5-5 to TRBJ2-7; 7 nucleotides line up with TRBD2. In germline, CDR1 is SGHKS, CDR2 YYEKEE (reference sequence). Germline trimming cut 2 bases from V and 0 bases from J; bases unmatched to any gene: 2. This CDR3 comprises 14 residues. The whole variable domain, filled in from reference TRBV5-5 and TRBJ2-7, reads DAGVTQSPTHLIKTRGQQVTLRCSPISGHKSVSWYQQVLGQGPQFIFQYYEKEERGRGNFPDRFSARQFPNYSSELNVNALLLGDSALYLCASSFTSASYEQYFGPGTRLTVT.

The chain joins TRBV15 to TRBJ2-3, with D uncertain. CDR3 length: 13 amino acids. Per germline, CDR1 LNHNV and CDR2 YYDKDF (reference sequence). V lost 0 bases, J lost 5 bases, and 6 bases lay in between. The CDR3 here is CATSRDPRDTQYF. In DNA, the CDR3 is TGTGCCACCAGCAGAGATCCAAGAGATACGCAGTATTTT.

This clonotype was counted at least ten times. J is TRBJ2-7 and V is TRBV2, with D possibly being TRBD2 (6 bases). V lost 8 bases and J 9 bases, leaving 20 bases between the germline ends. Germline CDR1 reads SNHLY; CDR2 reads FYNNEI. CDR3 length equals 13 residues. CDR3 coding DNA: TGTGCCAGCGACCGACTAGGAGGCGAAGGGCAGTACTTC. The encoded protein is CASDRLGGEGQYF. Looking up the rest from reference TRBV2 and TRBJ2-7 gives the full variable domain: EPEVTQTPSHQVTQMGQEVILRCVPISNHLYFYWYRQILGQKVEFLVSFYNNEISEKSEIFDDQFSVERPDGSNFTLKIRSTKLEDSAMYFCASDRLGGEGQYFGPGTRLTVT.

The chain uses TRBV20-1 and TRBJ2-5; D remains ambiguous. Between the trimmed V and J ends, which lost 1 base and 5 bases, there was a span of 11 bases. CDR3 length equals 13 residues. The V gene's germline CDR1 is DFQATT and CDR2 SNEGSKA (reference sequence). CDR3 in amino acids: CSARGEGFETQYF. DNA of the CDR3: TGCAGTGCTAGAGGAGAAGGATTTGAGACCCAGTACTTC.

The rearrangement joins TRBV5-1 to TRBJ2-6, with D perhaps being TRBD1 or TRBD2 (5 bases each). The germline V gene encodes CDR1 SGHRS and CDR2 YFSETQ. The CDR3 runs 19 residues. Trimming stripped 1 base from V and 0 bases from J, with 17 bases between. CDR3 DNA: TGCGCCAGCAGCTTGTGGGCCGGGACGTCCCTCTCTGGGGCCAACGTCCTGACTTTC. It specifies CASSLWAGTSLSGANVLTF.

The chain has TRBV5-6 and TRBJ2-7; D might be TRBD1 (7 bases). In germline, CDR1 is SGHDT, CDR2 YYEEEE. The CDR3 sequence is 14 residues long. Trimming left V 0 bases short and J 7 bases short, with 14 bases between. CDR3 nucleotide sequence: TGTGCCAGCAGCTTGGTTGGGGGGACAGAAGAGCAGTACTTC. Protein: CASSLVGGTEEQYF.

This clonotype was counted many times. The CDR3 spells CASSLSLTGGTEAFF. The CDR3 DNA is TGTGCCAGCAGTTTATCCCTGACAGGGGGCACTGAAGCTTTCTTT. The rearrangement uses TRBV28 and TRBJ1-1; 9 nucleotides align to TRBD1. The CDR3 is 15 amino acids. Germline CDR1 and CDR2: MDHEN and SYDVKM. With V trimmed by 1 base and J by 4 bases, 4 bases remained unmatched.

The CDR3 sequence: CSVERSGGRTEAFF. The CDR3 bases are TGCAGCGTTGAGAGGTCAGGGGGGCGGACTGAAGCTTTCTTT. V is TRBV29-1 and J is TRBJ1-1, with 7 positions matching TRBD1. CDR3 length: 14 amino acids. V trimming: 3 bases; J trimming: 5 bases; junction bases outside the gene matches: 9. Looked up from germline, CDR1 is SQVTM and CDR2 is ANQGSEA.

There are a few counts of this clonotype. The V call is TRBV6-1, the J call TRBJ2-6; TRBD1 matches at 9 bases. Losses at the gene ends were 5 bases for V and 2 bases for J; bases not matched to a gene: 10. This CDR3 spans 18 amino acids. CDR1 and CDR2 from the germline V gene are MNHNS and SASEGT. The CDR3, as DNA: TGTGCCAGCAGTCCCGACAGGGGGAAAGCGACTGGGGCCAACGTCCTGACTTTC. Translation: CASSPDRGKATGANVLTF.

This clonotype was counted a few times. This chain connects TRBV29-1 to TRBJ2-7; D is possibly TRBD1 (5 bases). Germline lookup yields CDR1 SQVTM and CDR2 ANQGSEA. V shed 3 bases and J shed 1 base, with 25 bases lying between them. The CDR3 covers 18 residues. CDR3 DNA: TGCAGCGTTGAGCCGCTTAACTATGATGGGCAGGGATCCTACGAGCAGTACTTC. Translating gives CSVEPLNYDGQGSYEQYF.